A selection of T cell receptor beta chains follows, all from one sample in a study of shared clonotypes between healthy human individuals. The data were produced by immunoSEQ multiplex PCR, yet TCRdb's version contains in-frame clones alone and is incomplete. The sample consists of about 2.4 million clones, under 95% of them appearing once. The sequenced sample was naive CD4+ T cells from PBMCs. These receptors all stem from a man between 18 and 35 years old in good health. Some clones in this sample may be carry-over from other donors' samples. Each CDR3 is given with its conserved first and last residue. The D gene is left open where the match is weak. Part of the rows lack a size; the others show once, few, many or a class for expanded clones.

>.|TRBJ2-7|once|TRBV4-1
TGCGCCAGCAGCCAAGATCCAGCGCAACACTTACATTACGAGCAGTACTTC
CASSQDPAQHLHYEQYF
>TRBD1|TRBJ1-2|.|TRBV27
TGTGCCAGCAGGACAGGGGCTCCACCTAACTATGGCTACACCTTC
CASRTGAPPNYGYTF
>.|TRBJ1-1|.|TRBV18
TGTGCCAGCTCACCCAGGGAAGGAACCAACACTGAAGCTTTCTTT
CASSPREGTNTEAFF
>.|TRBJ2-1|.|TRBV6-1
TGTGCCAGCAGTCCCCTCAGCGAGTACAATGAGCAGTTCTTC
CASSPLSEYNEQFF
>.|TRBJ1-1|.|TRBV10-3
TGTGCCATCAGTGAGTCACTAACAGGGATGGCTGAAGCTTTCTTT
CAISESLTGMAEAFF
>TRBD1|TRBJ1-5|.|TRBV30
TGTGCCTGGAGTGTACGGGGACAGGGGGCAGGCCAGCCCCAGCATTTT
CAWSVRGQGAGQPQHF
>.|TRBJ1-2|.|TRBV6-6
TGTGCCAGCAGCTCAGGGCGGGTTGGCTACACCTTC
CASSSGRVGYTF
>.|TRBJ2-7|.|TRBV29-1
TGCAGCGTTGTCAGAGGTAGCGGCGCCTACGAGCAGTACTTC
CSVVRGSGAYEQYF
>.|TRBJ2-2|.|TRBV11-2
TGTGCCAGCAGCTTACCCGGGGAGCTGTTTTTT
CASSLPGELFF
>.|TRBJ2-1|.|TRBV5-1
TGCGCCAGCAGCTTGGCTGCGAGCTCCTACAATGAGCAGTTCTTC
CASSLAASSYNEQFF
>.|TRBJ2-7|.|TRBV5-1
TGCGCCAGCAGCTTAGGCAGGGATTCTAAGCAGTACTTC
CASSLGRDSKQYF
>TRBD1|TRBJ2-7|.|TRBV28
TGTGCCAGCAGGGCCTGGGACAGGTACTACGAGCAGTACTTC
CASRAWDRYYEQYF
>.|TRBJ2-3|.|TRBV7-9
TGTGCCAGCAGCTTACTTAGCGGTCGAACTAGCACAGATACGCAGTATTTT
CASSLLSGRTSTDTQYF
>.|TRBJ1-5|.|TRBV15
TGTGCCACCAGCAGAGGACGCGACCGCCCCCAGCATTTT
CATSRGRDRPQHF
>.|TRBJ1-1|.|TRBV30
TGTGCCCGCCATCGACAGCGAGGGCAACACACTGAAGCTTTCTTT
CARHRQRGQHTEAFF
>.|TRBJ2-7|once|TRBV28
TGTGCCAGCAGTCCACTCTCCCCGAACTCCTACGAGCAGTACTTC
CASSPLSPNSYEQYF
>TRBD1|TRBJ1-2|.|TRBV19
TGTGCCAGTAGTATGCGACAGGGGGTCAGGGGCTACACCTTC
CASSMRQGVRGYTF
>TRBD2|TRBJ2-5|.|TRBV7-2
TGTGCCAGCAGCTTGGGCCAGCTCGCGGGAGGGACCCAGTACTTC
CASSLGQLAGGTQYF
>TRBD1|TRBJ1-2|.|TRBV6-6
TGTGCCAGCAGTGGGACAGGGGGGCACTATGGCTACACCTTC
CASSGTGGHYGYTF
>.|TRBJ1-2|.|TRBV6-5
TGTGCCAGCAGTTACTCGAACCCTCGTCACCACTATGGCTACACCTTC
CASSYSNPRHHYGYTF
>.|TRBJ1-5|.|TRBV7-2
TGTGCCAGCAGCCAAAGACAGCACAATCAGCCCCAGCATTTT
CASSQRQHNQPQHF
>.|TRBJ2-1|.|TRBV10-2
TGCGCCACCACTAGGGACCCCACCGACTGGGGCTACTACAATGAGCAGTTCTTC
CATTRDPTDWGYYNEQFF
>.|TRBJ2-7|.|TRBV5-1
TGCGCCAGCAGCTTGAAGGGGCCGTCCTACGAGCAGTACTTC
CASSLKGPSYEQYF